This entry features one T cell receptor (beta chain) sequence. The source of the sample is a study of blood T cell repertoires in COVID-19. About the study: Samples representing acute and convalescent COVID-19 were sourced from the United States, Italy and Spain. The analysed material was cDNA or gDNA that came from T cells, B-cell-depleted T cells, or PBMCs.

The CDR3 length is 16 residues. Per the germline V gene, CDR1 is SGHTA and CDR2 is FQGNSA. Trimming stripped 2 bases from V and 0 bases from J, with 11 bases between. As originally analysed: Reference gene primer amplification in the assay estimated nucleated cell counts. The assay was immunoSEQ multiplex PCR, and TCRdb's table has in-frame clones only and misses some. The V and J calls and clone size are taken from that table; D and trimming were inferred from the DNA. The sample comprises 50,000 to 65,000 clones, roughly 80% of which are singletons, and less than 6.5% rests with the top ten. The source of this sequence is a man aged 70-80 years with acute or convalescent COVID-19. The rearrangement links TRBV7-2 to TRBJ1-3; D remains unclear. The sample was peripheral blood. Here the CDR3 reads CASSLSMVSSGNTIYF. DNA of the CDR3: TGTGCCAGCAGCTTAAGTATGGTGAGCTCTGGAAACACCATATATTTT.